This T cell receptor (beta chain) was captured by sequencing in a study of shared T cell receptors in the human thymus. Only in-frame clones appear in the TCRdb table, and some are missing; sequencing was by immunoSEQ multiplex PCR. The sample shows 500,000 to 750,000 clones, approximately 88% of them seen only once. This clone has a single count. This CDR3 is built from 14 residues. Looked up from germline, CDR1 is SGHNT and CDR2 is YYREEE (reference sequence). The J segment lost 7 bases and the V segment lost 3 bases, leaving 4 bases of the junction unmatched. In addition, the sample was reused for a study of human thymus T cells. Per that paper: Donors were healthy Finnish infants having corrective surgery for congenital heart defects. In unrelated individuals, thymic repertoires overlapped highly, according to related research.

The chain combines TRBV5-4 with TRBJ2-1; 10 bases are a match to TRBD2. The origin of this receptor is a boy under two years old with a congenital heart defect. What was sequenced was thymocytes. For the CDR3, the DNA is TGTGCCAGCAGCTCCCTAGCGGGAGTGAATGAGCAGTTCTTC. This encodes CASSSLAGVNEQFF.